The entry below describes one T cell receptor (beta chain). Its ends do not fully match the called genes, so a read error is possible. Germline CDR1 MNHEY, CDR2 SVGEGT. CDR3 length: 12 amino acids. Enrolled through a virtual design, the participants were between 18 and 89 years of age and came from 24 US areas. Each recovered donor of Cohort 3 presented with two negative PCRs, clearance, or symptom resolution. As handled by the study authors: Amplification from reference gene primers served as the basis for estimated nucleated cell counts. The data were produced by immunoSEQ multiplex PCR, yet TCRdb's version contains in-frame clones alone and is incomplete. The V and J calls and clone size are taken from that table; D and trimming were inferred from the DNA. The data show 360,000 or so clones, less than 90% seen once. These data come from a study of blood T cell repertoires in COVID-19. On the study more broadly: Samples of COVID-19 (acute and convalescent) were obtained from the United States, Italy and Spain.

This sequence joins TRBV6-2 or TRBV6-3 and TRBJ2-7; a possible D gene is TRBD2 (5 bases). Source material: PBMCs or T cells enriched from blood (not recorded which). The source of this sequence is a woman between 50 and 59 years old who had recovered from COVID-19. The CDR3 DNA sequence: TGTGCCAGCAGTTACCGCGGAGGAGGATCCCTCTTC. It yields the protein CASSYRGGGSLF.